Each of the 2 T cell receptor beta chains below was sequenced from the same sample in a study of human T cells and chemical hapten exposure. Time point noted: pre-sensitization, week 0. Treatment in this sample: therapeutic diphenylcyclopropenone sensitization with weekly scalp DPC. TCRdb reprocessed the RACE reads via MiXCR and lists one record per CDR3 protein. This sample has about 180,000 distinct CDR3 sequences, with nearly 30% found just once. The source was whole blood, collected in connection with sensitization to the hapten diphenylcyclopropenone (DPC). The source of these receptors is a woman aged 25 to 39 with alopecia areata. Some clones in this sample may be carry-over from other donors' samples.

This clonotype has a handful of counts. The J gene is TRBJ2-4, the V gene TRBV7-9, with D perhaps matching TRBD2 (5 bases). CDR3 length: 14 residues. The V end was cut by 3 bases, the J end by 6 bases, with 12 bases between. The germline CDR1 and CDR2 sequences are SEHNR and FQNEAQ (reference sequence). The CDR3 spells CASSLARTGNIQYF. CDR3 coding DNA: TGTGCCAGCAGCTTGGCTCGGACTGGAAACATTCAGTACTTC.

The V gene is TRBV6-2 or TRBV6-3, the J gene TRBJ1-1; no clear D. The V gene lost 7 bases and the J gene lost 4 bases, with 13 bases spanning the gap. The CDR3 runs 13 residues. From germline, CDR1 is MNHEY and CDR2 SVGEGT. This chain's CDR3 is CASTRQRGTEAFF. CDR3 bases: TGTGCCAGCACTAGGCAGCGGGGCACTGAAGCTTTCTTT.